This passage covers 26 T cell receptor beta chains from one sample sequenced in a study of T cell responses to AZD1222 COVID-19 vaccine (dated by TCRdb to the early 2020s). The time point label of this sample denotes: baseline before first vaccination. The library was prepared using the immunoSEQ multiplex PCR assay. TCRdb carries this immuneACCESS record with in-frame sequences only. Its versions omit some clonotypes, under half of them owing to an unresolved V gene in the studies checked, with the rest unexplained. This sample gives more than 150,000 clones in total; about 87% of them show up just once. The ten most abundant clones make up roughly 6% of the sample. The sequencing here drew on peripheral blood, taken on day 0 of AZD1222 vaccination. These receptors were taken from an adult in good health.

CDR3 protein: CASSPGARTSGHDEQFF. CDR3 DNA: TGTGCCAGCAGTCCAGGGGCCCGGACTAGCGGACATGATGAGCAGTTCTTC. The rearrangement joins TRBV28 to TRBJ2-1; 10 nucleotides match TRBD2. V lost 5 bases, J lost 8 bases, and 15 bases stayed unmatched. Germline CDR1 is MDHEN and CDR2 is SYDVKM. This CDR3 contains 17 residues.

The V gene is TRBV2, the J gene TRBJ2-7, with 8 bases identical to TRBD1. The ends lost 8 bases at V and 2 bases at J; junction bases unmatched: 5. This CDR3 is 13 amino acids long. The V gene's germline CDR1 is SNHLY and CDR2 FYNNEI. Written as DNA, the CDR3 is TGTGCCAGCGAGAGGACAGGGACCTACGAGCAGTACTTC. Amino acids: CASERTGTYEQYF.

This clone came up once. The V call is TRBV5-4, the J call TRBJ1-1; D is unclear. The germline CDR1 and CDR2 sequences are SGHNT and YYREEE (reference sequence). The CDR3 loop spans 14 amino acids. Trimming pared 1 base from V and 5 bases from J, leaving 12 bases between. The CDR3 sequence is CASSLRALGTEAFF. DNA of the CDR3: TGTGCCAGCAGCTTGAGAGCTTTGGGGACTGAAGCTTTCTTT.

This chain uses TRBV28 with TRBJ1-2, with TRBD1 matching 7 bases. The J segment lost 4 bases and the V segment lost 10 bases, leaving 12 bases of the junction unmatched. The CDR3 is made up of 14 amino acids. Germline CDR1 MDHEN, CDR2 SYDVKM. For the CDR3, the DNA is TGTGCCACACCTAAAAAGGGGGCAGGCTATGGCTACACCTTC. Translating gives CATPKKGAGYGYTF.

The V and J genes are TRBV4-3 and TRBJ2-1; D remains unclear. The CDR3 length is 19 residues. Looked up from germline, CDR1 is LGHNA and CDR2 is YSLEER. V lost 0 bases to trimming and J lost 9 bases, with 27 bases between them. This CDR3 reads CASSQDGSSSSPRLSEQFF. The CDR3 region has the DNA TGCGCCAGCAGCCAAGATGGGTCGTCGAGTAGCCCTCGTCTGAGTGAGCAGTTCTTC.

DNA of the CDR3: TGTGCCAGCAGTTACGGGATGAATCAGCCCCAGCATTTT. As protein: CASSYGMNQPQHF. The chain links TRBV6-6 to TRBJ1-5; D is unclear. The CDR3 runs 13 residues. Germline CDR1 and CDR2: MNHNY and SVGAGI (reference sequence). Trimming stripped 2 bases from V and 4 bases from J, with 6 bases between.

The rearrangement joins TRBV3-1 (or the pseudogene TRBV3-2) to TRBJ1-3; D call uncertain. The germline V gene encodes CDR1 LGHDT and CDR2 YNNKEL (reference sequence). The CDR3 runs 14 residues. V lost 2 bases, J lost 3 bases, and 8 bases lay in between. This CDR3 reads CASSQQAFGNTIYF. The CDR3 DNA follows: TGTGCCAGCAGCCAACAGGCTTTTGGAAACACCATATATTTT.

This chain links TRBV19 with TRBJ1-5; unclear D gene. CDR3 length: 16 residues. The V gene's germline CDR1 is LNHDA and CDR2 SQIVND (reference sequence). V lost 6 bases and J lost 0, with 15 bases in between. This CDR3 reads CASSTSGPYSNQPQHF. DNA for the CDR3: TGTGCCAGTAGCACCTCGGGTCCCTATAGCAATCAGCCCCAGCATTTT. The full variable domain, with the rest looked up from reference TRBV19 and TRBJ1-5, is DGGITQSPKYLFRKEGQNVTLSCEQNLNHDAMYWYRQDPGQGLRLIYYSQIVNDFQKGDIAEGYSVSREKKESFPLTVTSAQKNPTAFYLCASSTSGPYSNQPQHFGDGTRLSIL.

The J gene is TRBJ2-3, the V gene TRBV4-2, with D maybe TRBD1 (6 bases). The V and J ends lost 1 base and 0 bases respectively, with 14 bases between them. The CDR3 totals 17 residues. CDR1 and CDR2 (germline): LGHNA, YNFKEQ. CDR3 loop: CASSQVPLQGSTDTQYF. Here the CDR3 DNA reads TGTGCCAGCAGCCAAGTCCCTCTGCAGGGGAGCACAGATACGCAGTATTTT.

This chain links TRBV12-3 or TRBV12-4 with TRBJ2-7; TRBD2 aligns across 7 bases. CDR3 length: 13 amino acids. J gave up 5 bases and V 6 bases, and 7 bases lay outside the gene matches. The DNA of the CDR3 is TGTGCCAGCAGCCTAGCGGAGCCTGACGAGCAGTACTTC. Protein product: CASSLAEPDEQYF.

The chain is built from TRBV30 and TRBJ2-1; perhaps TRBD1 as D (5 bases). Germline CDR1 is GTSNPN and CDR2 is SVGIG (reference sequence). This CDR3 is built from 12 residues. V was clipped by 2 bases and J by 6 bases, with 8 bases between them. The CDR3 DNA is TGTGCCTGGAGTCGACAGACCAATGAGCAGTTCTTC. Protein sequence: CAWSRQTNEQFF.

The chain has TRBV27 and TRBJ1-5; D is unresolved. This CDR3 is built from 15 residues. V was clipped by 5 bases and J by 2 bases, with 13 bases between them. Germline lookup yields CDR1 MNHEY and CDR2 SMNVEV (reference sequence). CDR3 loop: CASSPSGFRNQPQHF. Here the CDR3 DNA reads TGTGCCAGCAGTCCTTCGGGGTTCCGCAATCAGCCCCAGCATTTT.

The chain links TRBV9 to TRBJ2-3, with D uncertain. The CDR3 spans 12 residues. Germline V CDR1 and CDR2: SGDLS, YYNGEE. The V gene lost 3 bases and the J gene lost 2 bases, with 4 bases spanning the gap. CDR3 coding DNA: TGTGCCAGCAGCGAACCCACAGATACGCAGTATTTT. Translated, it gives CASSEPTDTQYF.

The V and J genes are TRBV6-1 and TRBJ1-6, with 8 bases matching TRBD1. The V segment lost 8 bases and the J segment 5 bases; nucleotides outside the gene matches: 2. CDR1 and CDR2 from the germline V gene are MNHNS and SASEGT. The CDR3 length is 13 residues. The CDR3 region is CASGQGDNSPLHF. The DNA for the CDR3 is TGTGCCAGCGGACAGGGAGATAATTCACCCCTCCACTTT.

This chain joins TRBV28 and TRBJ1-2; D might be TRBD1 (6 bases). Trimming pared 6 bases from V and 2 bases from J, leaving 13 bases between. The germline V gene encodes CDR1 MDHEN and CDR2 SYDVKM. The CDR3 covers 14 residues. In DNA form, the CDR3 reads TGTGCCAGCAGGAACCATGGACAGAACTATGGCTACACCTTC. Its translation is CASRNHGQNYGYTF.

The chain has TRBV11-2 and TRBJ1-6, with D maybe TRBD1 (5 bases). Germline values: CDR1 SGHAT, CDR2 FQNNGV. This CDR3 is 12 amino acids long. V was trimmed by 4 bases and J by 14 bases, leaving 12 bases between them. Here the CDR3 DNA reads TGTGCCAGCAGCTCATTTCAGGGTACCCTCCACTTT. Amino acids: CASSSFQGTLHF.

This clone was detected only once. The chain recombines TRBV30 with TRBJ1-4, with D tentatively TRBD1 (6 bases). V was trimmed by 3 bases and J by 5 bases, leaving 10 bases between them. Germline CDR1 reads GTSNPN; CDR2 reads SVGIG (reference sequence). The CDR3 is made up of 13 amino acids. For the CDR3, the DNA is TGTGCCTGGAGCCGACAGGAGAATGAAAAACTGTTTTTT. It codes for CAWSRQENEKLFF.

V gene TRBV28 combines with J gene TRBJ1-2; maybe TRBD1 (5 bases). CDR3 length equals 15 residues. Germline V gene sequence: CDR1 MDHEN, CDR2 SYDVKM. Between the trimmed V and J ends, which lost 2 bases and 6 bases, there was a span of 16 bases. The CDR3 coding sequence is TGTGCCAGCAGTTTACCCCCCCAGGGAAGAAATGGCTACACCTTC. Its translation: CASSLPPQGRNGYTF.

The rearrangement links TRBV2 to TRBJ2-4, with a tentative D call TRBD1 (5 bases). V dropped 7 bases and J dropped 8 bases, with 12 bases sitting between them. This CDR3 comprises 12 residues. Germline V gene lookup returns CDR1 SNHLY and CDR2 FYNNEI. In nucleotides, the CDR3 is TGTGCCAGCACCCGTCCCAGGGACATTCAGTACTTC. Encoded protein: CASTRPRDIQYF.

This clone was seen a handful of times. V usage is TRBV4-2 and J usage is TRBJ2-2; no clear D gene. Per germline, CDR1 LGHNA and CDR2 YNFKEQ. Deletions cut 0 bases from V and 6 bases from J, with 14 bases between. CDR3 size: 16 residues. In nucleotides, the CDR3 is TGTGCCAGCAGCCAAGAGTTCCAGCGCCTCTCCGGGGAGCTGTTTTTT. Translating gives CASSQEFQRLSGELFF.

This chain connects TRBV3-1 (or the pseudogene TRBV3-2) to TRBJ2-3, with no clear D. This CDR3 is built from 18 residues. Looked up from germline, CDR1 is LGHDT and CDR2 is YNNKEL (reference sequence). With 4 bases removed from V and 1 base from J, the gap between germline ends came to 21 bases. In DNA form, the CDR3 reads TGTGCCAGCAGCCCCCCACTTCGTTCTGAGATGTGCACAGATACGCAGTATTTT. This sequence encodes CASSPPLRSEMCTDTQYF.

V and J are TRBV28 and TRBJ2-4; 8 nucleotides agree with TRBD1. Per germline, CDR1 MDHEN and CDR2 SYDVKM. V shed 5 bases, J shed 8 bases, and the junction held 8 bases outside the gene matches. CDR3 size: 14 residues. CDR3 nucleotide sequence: TGTGCCAGCAGTCCGATGGACAGGGCAGACATTCAGTACTTC. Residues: CASSPMDRADIQYF.

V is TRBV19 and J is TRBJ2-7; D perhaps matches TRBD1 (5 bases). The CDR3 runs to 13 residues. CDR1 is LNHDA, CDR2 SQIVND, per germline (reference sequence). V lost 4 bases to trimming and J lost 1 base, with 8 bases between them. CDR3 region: CASSKQESYEQYF. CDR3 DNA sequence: TGTGCCAGTAGTAAACAGGAGTCCTACGAGCAGTACTTC.

The CDR3 reads CASSDLYNEQFF. The CDR3 DNA reads as TGCGCCAGCAGTGACTTGTACAATGAGCAGTTCTTC. The gene calls are TRBV10-2 and TRBJ2-1; unclear D gene. V was trimmed by 3 bases and J by 4 bases, leaving 4 bases between them. This CDR3 is built from 12 residues. In germline, CDR1 is WSHSY, CDR2 SAAADI.

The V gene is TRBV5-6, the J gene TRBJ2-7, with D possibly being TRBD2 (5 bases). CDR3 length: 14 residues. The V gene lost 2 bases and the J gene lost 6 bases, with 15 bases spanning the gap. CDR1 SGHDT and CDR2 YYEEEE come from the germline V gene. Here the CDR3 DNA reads TGTGCCAGCAGCTTACTAGGGAGAGGTGGCGAGCAGTACTTC. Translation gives CASSLLGRGGEQYF.

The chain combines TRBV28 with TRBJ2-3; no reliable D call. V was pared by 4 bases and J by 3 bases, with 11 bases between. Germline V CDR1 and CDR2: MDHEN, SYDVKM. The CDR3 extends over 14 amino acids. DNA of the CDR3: TGTGCCAGCAGTTCCGGACCGCAGACAGATACGCAGTATTTT. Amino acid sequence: CASSSGPQTDTQYF.